This T cell receptor beta chain derives from a study of tumour-infiltrating T cells in Burkitt lymphoma. This CDR3 comprises 13 residues. Trimming stripped 3 bases from V and 5 bases from J, with 10 bases between. The germline gives CDR1 KGHSH, CDR2 LQKENI. Using immunoSEQ multiplex PCR, the repertoire was profiled, and TCRdb retains in-frame clones only, with some absent. This table has some 660 clones, approximately 92% appearing once. The V and J genes are TRBV18 and TRBJ2-5; the D is unclear. The TCR sequence derives from a human donor with diffuse large B-cell lymphoma. Material for sequencing was tumor tissue. The CDR3: CASSPPNGETQYF. CDR3 DNA sequence: TGTGCCAGCTCACCGCCCAACGGGGAGACCCAGTACTTC.